Listed here is a single T cell receptor (beta chain). This clonotype qualifies as medium-sized (0.01 to 0.1%). What this receptor recognizes is not known. No base qualities exist here, and no much larger clone lies one base off it. This sample was taken from a study of vaccination and CD4 T cells after COVID-19 (dated by TCRdb to 2021 to 2024). Turning to the overall study: In the convalescent cohort there were six males and four females, among whom were two Hispanic individuals, seven Caucasians, two Asians and one multiracial person. Post-vaccine blood samples were obtained a median of around 67 days after the second vaccine dose, with a range of 14 to 241 days. Two doses of either the Pfizer-BioNTech BNT162b2 vaccine (n=8) or the Moderna mRNA-1273 vaccine (n=2) were administered to participants. Culture stimuli were overlapping spike peptide pools from SARS-CoV-2 and from the common cold coronaviruses HCoV-NL63, HCoV-OC43 and HCoV-229E. Post-COVID blood samples were collected from convalescent patients a median of around 96 days after diagnosis, with a range of about 30 to 161 days. In an earlier paper using these donors, memory CD4+ T cell crossreactivity between SARS-CoV-2 and common cold coronavirus spike proteins was assessed at the TCR clonotype level. Control cultures used a CEFX viral epitope pool as positive control, an HIV-1 Nef peptide pool as negative control, or no peptide. In roughly eleven COVID-19 convalescent patients and a handful of infection-naive healthy vaccine recipients, the spike-specific CD4+ TCR repertoire before mRNA vaccination was compared with the repertoire after mRNA vaccination. On the study overall, not on this receptor specifically: The median number of SARS-CoV-2-reactive clonotypes rose from 20 to 25 after infection to 38 after vaccination, but the change was not significant. Only a relatively small number of convalescent patients were included in the study, and early timepoints following natural infection were not analyzed. Nearly all vaccine-specific clones in convalescent patients (304 of 307) were mono-reactive for SARS-CoV-2 spike rather than cross-reactive with common cold coronaviruses. Among the post-vaccine SARS-CoV-2-reactive clones in convalescent patients, a median approximately 90% showed up only after vaccination, which suggests vaccine-specific priming.

To prepare the library, PCR was applied. DNA from cultured CD4+ T cells was subjected to TCR sequencing with the Oncomine TCR Beta short-read assay at the Johns Hopkins FTIC core. The QIAamp micro DNA kit was used to extract genomic DNA from the cultured CD4+ T cells. The Oncomine TCR Beta libraries from cultured CD4+ T cells were pooled using unique dual indexes and then sequenced on an Illumina iSeq 100. Per the source publication's procedure: Non-productive sequences were filtered out, and CDR3s that did not start with C, did not end with F or W, or were shorter than 7 amino acids were discarded. Antigen-specific clonotypes were identified with the MANAFEST web application by comparing peptide-stimulated wells with reference and other culture wells. An FDR below 0.05, an odds ratio above 5, and a productive frequency above 0.1% in at least two of three replicate wells were required for clones to be considered positive. Cross-reactive clonotypes were defined as significantly expanded in both SARS-CoV-2 spike wells and at least one common cold coronavirus spike condition. CDR3 homology was assessed with Levenshtein distances (stringdist) and unrooted phylogenetic trees (ape) in R version 3.6.1. In TCRdb, the public reads were trimmed at Q25 with fastp and aligned with MiXCR, with productive beta chains retained. When rows share a CDR3 protein, they turn into one entry using the most common DNA and genes. TCRdb's processing, not the study's, gives the V and J calls here. The sample contains about 6,800 distinct CDR3 sequences, around 34% of them found a single time. 9.5% to 13% of the sample comes from the top ten.

Taken with the paper, the label for treatment or condition translates to: roughly nine-day PBMC culture with coronavirus spike peptide pools or control peptides (ViraFEST assay). CD4+ T cells from unexposed donors were collected before the COVID-19 pandemic (2011-2018). To expand antigen-specific T cells with peptide pools and then pick out the expanded clonotypes through TCR sequencing, the study relied on the ViraFEST assay. Each well held 2.2 million or so PBMCs cultured in IMDM containing roughly 5% human AB serum and approximately 9.8 IU/ml IL-2, with about 9.1 ug/ml peptide pools added. Half of the culture medium was replaced with fresh IL-2-containing medium on days 3 and 7. After ten to eleven days of culture, CD4+ T cells were isolated by negative selection using the EasySep CD4+ T cell isolation kit. Unexposed donor CD4+ T cells were tested for reactivity to SARS-CoV-2 S and N and four common cold coronavirus spike pools, as cell number allowed. Ficoll-Paque Plus gradient centrifugation was used to isolate PBMCs from whole blood, and the isolated PBMCs were then either used fresh or cryopreserved at -140C. In general, triplicate wells were set up for every culture condition. Leukapheresis product for the unexposed donors was bought commercially.

Taken from the germline V gene (reference sequence), the CDR1 and CDR2 loops are DFQATT and SNEGSKA. From the cysteine through the phenylalanine, the CDR3 covers 13 amino acids. Only CDR3 DNA is held: 39 bases, read in frame from base 1. The V end loses 6 bases and the J end loses 5 bases, and a stretch of 16 bases separates them. This sequence uses TRBV20-1 and TRBJ2-5, with the D gene too uncertain to name. The sample was CD4+ T cells from blood, cultured in vitro. This sequence originates from a human donor in good health. The DNA sequence is given as TGCAGTGCCCAGCCGTTGGGCGAGGAGACCCAGTACTTC. This is translated as CSAQPLGEETQYF.